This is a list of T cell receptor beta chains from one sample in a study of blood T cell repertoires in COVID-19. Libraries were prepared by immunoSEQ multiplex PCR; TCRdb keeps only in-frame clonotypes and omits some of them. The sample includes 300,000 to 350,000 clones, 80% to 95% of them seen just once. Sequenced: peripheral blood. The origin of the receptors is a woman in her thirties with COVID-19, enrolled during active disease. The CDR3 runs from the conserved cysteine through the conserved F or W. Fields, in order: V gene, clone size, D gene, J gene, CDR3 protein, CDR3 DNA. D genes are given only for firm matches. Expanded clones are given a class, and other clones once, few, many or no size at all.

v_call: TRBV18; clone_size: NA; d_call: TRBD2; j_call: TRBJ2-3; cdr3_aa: CASSPPGGRVGTDTQYF; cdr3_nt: TGTGCCAGCTCACCACCGGGCGGGAGGGTCGGCACAGATACGCAGTATTTT
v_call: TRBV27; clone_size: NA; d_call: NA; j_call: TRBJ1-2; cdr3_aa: CASSLQGGNGGYTF; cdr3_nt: TGTGCCAGCAGTTTACAGGGAGGGAATGGAGGCTACACCTTC
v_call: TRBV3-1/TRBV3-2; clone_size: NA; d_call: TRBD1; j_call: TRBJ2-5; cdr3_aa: CASSLLNRGSETQYF; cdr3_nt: TGTGCCAGCAGCCTACTTAACAGGGGGTCGGAGACCCAGTACTTC
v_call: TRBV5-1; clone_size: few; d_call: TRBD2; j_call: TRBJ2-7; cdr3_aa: CASSLSGTSGGEQYF; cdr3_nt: TGCGCCAGCAGCTTGTCCGGGACTAGCGGCGGCGAGCAGTACTTC
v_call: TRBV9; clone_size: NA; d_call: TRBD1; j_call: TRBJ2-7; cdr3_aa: CASSPYRTGEEQYF; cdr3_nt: TGTGCCAGCAGCCCCTACCGTACAGGGGAAGAGCAGTACTTC
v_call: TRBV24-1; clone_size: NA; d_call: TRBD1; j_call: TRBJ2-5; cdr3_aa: CATSVSAGGRETQYF; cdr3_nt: TGTGCCACCAGTGTCTCGGCAGGGGGCCGAGAGACCCAGTACTTC
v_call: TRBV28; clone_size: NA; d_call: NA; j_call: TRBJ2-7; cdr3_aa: CASSPDSYSYEQYF; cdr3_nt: TGTGCCAGCAGTCCGGACAGTTACTCCTACGAGCAGTACTTC
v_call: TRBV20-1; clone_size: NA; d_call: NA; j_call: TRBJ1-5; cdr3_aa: CSASVSDQPQHF; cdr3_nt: TGCAGTGCTAGTGTCTCGGATCAGCCCCAGCATTTT
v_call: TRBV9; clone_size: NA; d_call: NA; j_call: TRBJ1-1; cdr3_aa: CASSEGGATEAFF; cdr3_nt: TGTGCCAGCAGCGAGGGTGGGGCCACTGAAGCTTTCTTT
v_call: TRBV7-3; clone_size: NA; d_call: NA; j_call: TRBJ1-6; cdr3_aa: CASSLRTGHNSPLHF; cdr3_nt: TGTGCCAGCAGCTTAAGAACAGGGCACAATTCACCCCTCCACTTT
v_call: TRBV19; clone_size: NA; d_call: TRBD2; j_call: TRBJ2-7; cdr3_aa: CASSKERDGYEQYF; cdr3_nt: TGTGCCAGTAGTAAAGAGCGGGATGGCTACGAGCAGTACTTC
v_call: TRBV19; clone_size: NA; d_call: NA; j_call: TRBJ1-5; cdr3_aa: CASNQGPSNQPQHF; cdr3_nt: TGTGCCAGTAACCAGGGGCCGAGCAATCAGCCCCAGCATTTT
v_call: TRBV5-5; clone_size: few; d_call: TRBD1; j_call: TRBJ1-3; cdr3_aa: CASSPGTGDGNTIYF; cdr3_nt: TGTGCCAGCAGCCCCGGGACAGGGGATGGAAACACCATATATTTT
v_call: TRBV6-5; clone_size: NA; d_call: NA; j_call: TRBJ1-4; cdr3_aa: CASGPRGEKLFF; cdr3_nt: TGTGCCAGCGGCCCCCGGGGTGAAAAACTGTTTTTT
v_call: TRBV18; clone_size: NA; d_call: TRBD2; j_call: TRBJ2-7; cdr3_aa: CASSPTSGRGGTYEQYF; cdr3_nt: TGTGCCAGCTCACCGACTAGCGGGAGAGGAGGAACCTACGAGCAGTACTTC
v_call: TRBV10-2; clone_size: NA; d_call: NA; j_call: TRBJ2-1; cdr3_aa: CASWGEINEQFF; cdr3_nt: TGCGCCAGCTGGGGAGAAATCAATGAGCAGTTCTTC
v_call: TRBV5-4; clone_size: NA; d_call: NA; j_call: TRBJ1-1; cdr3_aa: CASSLSGRYTEAFF; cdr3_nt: TGTGCCAGCAGCTTGTCAGGGAGGTACACTGAAGCTTTCTTT
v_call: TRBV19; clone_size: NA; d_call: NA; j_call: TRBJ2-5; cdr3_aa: CASKVEEASAAQYF; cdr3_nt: TGTGCCAGTAAAGTCGAAGAGGCCTCAGCGGCCCAGTACTTC
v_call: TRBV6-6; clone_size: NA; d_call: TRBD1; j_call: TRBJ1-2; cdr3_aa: CASSYTGTGNYGYTF; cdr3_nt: TGTGCCAGCAGTTACACCGGGACAGGGAACTATGGCTACACCTTC
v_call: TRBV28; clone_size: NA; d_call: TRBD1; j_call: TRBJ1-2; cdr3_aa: CASSPSPGQGYGYTF; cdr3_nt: TGTGCCAGCAGCCCATCCCCGGGACAGGGCTATGGCTACACCTTC
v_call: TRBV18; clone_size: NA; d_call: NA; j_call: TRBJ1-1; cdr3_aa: CASSSNGGVNTEAFF; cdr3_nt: TGTGCCAGCTCATCCAACGGGGGAGTGAACACTGAAGCTTTCTTT
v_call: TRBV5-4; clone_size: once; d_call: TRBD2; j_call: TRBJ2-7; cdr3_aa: CASSPTSGIVYEQYF; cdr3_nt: TGTGCCAGCAGCCCGACTAGCGGGATAGTCTACGAGCAGTACTTC
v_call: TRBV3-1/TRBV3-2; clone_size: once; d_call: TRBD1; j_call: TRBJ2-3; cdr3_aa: CASSPRRGKSDTQYF; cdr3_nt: TGTGCCAGCAGCCCCCGCAGGGGGAAGTCGGATACGCAGTATTTT
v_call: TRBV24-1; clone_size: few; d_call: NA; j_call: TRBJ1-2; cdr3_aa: CATSTGGVNYGYTF; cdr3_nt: TGTGCCACCAGTACGGGGGGGGTTAACTATGGCTACACCTTC
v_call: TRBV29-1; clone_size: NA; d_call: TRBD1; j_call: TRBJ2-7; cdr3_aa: CSVAGTGGSEQYF; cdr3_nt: TGCAGCGTCGCCGGGACAGGGGGAAGTGAGCAGTACTTC
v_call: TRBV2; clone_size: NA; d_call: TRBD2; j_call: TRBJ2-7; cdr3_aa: CASSPWGGRTHEQYF; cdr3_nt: TGTGCCAGCAGTCCTTGGGGCGGGAGAACCCACGAGCAGTACTTC
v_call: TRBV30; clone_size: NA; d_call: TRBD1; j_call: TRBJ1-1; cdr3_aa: CAWTQGSTEAFF; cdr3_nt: TGTGCCTGGACACAGGGGTCTACTGAAGCTTTCTTT
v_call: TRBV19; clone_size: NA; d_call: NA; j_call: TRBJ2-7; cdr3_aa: CASSIDLTGGEQYF; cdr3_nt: TGTGCCAGTAGTATAGATCTTACCGGGGGTGAGCAGTACTTC
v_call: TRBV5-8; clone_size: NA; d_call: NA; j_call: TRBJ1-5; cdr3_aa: CASSRRFSGSGEPQHF; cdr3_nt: TGTGCCAGCAGCCGACGTTTTTCAGGGTCTGGGGAGCCCCAGCATTTT
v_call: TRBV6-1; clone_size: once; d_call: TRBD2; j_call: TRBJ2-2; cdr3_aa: CASSEARAGGPETGELFF; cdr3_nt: TGTGCCAGCAGTGAAGCACGAGCGGGAGGCCCGGAAACCGGGGAGCTGTTTTTT
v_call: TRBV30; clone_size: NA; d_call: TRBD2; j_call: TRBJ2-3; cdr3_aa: CAWTREVDTQYF; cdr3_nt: TGTGCCTGGACTCGGGAGGTAGATACGCAGTATTTT
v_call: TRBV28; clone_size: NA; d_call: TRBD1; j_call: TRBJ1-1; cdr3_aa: CASSPGQGRNTEAFF; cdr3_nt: TGTGCCAGCAGTCCAGGACAGGGGCGGAACACTGAAGCTTTCTTT
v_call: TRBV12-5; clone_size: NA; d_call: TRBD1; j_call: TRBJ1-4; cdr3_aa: CASGLGSRGREKLFF; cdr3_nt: TGTGCTAGTGGTTTGGGTTCGAGGGGGCGTGAAAAACTGTTTTTT
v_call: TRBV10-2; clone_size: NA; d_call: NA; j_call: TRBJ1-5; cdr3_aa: CASSDRAAQPQHF; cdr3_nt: TGCGCCAGCAGTGACAGGGCCGCTCAGCCCCAGCATTTT
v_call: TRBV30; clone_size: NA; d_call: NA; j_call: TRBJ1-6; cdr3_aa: CAWSAGNSPLHF; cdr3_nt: TGTGCCTGGAGTGCAGGGAATTCACCCCTCCACTTT
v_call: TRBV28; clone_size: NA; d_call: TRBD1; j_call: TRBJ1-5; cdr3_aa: CASSSPGQAETFSNQPQHF; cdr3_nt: TGTGCCAGCAGTTCACCGGGACAGGCCGAAACTTTTAGCAATCAGCCCCAGCATTTT